The source of this T cell receptor (beta chain) is a study of T cells in localized non-small cell lung cancer (TCRdb year 2020). A note on the overall study: T cell repertoires of 200 to 250 early-stage NSCLC patients were analyzed, with tumors being compared against uninvolved tumor-adjacent lungs. The cohort consisted of approximately 220 treatment-naive NSCLC patients whose localized lung tumors had been resected. NSCLC patients had a mean age of around 70 years, and approximately 140 were male and about a hundred female.

Broad study findings and their caveats: The highest T cell clonality was observed in uninvolved tumor-adjacent lung, where clonality exceeded that of tumor, suggesting that antigenic responses were more focused in uninvolved tumor-adjacent lung. A median of approximately 55 of the top 100 tumor clones were detected in paired uninvolved adjacent lung, and around 30 of these tumor clones were also found among the top 100 clones of the paired uninvolved adjacent lung. Since the design was exploratory, TCR variables were selected using unadjusted p-values with no false-discovery rate correction. Because multi-region tumor sequencing was not done, intratumor heterogeneity could not be ruled out. Longer overall survival was associated with higher T cell density in blood, whereas shorter survival was associated with higher clonality in adjacent lung.

V loses 0 bases, J loses 6 bases, and the germline ends lie 10 bases apart. Reading the germline V gene gives CDR1 SGDLS and CDR2 YYNGEE. The CDR3, cysteine through phenylalanine, is 13 amino acids long. The entry retains the CDR3 DNA only, 39 bases that are in frame from base 1. Uninvolved adjacent lung was sampled at least 2 cm away from the tumor margin, and two independent pathologists confirmed that the tissue had no atypia. At diagnosis, tumor, uninvolved tumor-adjacent lung and peripheral blood were collected and then preserved as a mix of FFPE and fresh-frozen material. With regard to this clone: Its recognized antigen is unknown. No base quality information exists; no much larger clone differs at one position.

TCR beta CDR3 regions were sequenced from DNA using the immunoSEQ Assay. The study's processing was this. T cell density was computed as TCR beta template counts normalized to usable DNA estimated by amplifying housekeeping genes. Using the preseqR package, richness was estimated by extrapolating to 120,000 templates for tissue samples and 400,000 templates for PBMC samples. Clonality was taken to be one minus Pielou's evenness. Tissue-enriched TCRs were identified through differential abundance testing performed on productive amino-acid clonotypes, with a minimum total count of 5 and an alpha of 0.1. The Jaccard Index and the Morisita Overlap Index were used to measure repertoire overlap between compartments. GLIPH clustered TCR beta CDR3s with public tetramer-defined viral CDR3s; viral motifs required at least three viral sequences plus V-gene enrichment. The immuneACCESS repertoire file appears here via TCRdb, limited to in-frame rearrangements. These files lack a portion of the clones; in checked studies, under half of the deficit traces to unresolved V genes, and the cause of the others is not known. That table is the source of V, J and clone size, and D and trimming were worked out from the DNA. For this sample the table gives around 1,500 clones, of which around 20% were detected only once. The ten largest clonotypes hold around 30% of the sample.

Sequenced material: normal lung tissue next to the tumor, taken before any cancer treatment. The TCR sequence derives from a male donor at least 60 years old with stage I lung adenocarcinoma. The sequence joins TRBV9 to TRBJ2-7, with a weak D call of TRBD1 (6 bases match). The CDR3 has the sequence CASSVAPGAEQYF. Read as DNA, the sequence is TGTGCCAGCAGCGTAGCACCAGGGGCCGAGCAGTACTTC. With the portions outside the CDR3 filled from the reference TRBV9 and TRBJ2-7 genes, the complete variable region becomes DSGVTQTPKHLITATGQRVTLRCSPRSGDLSVYWYQQSLDQGLQFLIQYYNGEERAKGNILERFSAQQFPDLHSELNLSSLELGDSALYFCASSVAPGAEQYFGPGTRLTVT.